This is a list of T cell receptor beta chains from one sample in a study of T cell responses to AZD1222 COVID-19 vaccine. The assay was immunoSEQ multiplex PCR, and TCRdb's table has in-frame clones only and misses some. The sample holds over 130,000 clones; more than 70% are singletons and the top ten take approximately 2.8%. Specimen: peripheral blood, collected 28 days after the second AZD1222 dose. These receptors all stem from an adult who received the AZD1222 COVID-19 vaccine. Both conserved end residues are part of each CDR3. D genes are given only for firm matches. The size of a clone is reported for some rows only, either as once, few or many, or as a class for expanded clones.

>TRBV7-9|16|NA|TRBJ1-3|NA
TGTGCCAGCAGCTCCGACGGACCCTTCTCTGGAAACACCATATATTTT
CASSSDGPFSGNTIYF
>TRBV7-8|14|few|TRBJ1-6|NA
TGTGCCAGCAGCCCCGGGGGGTTAAACTCACCCCTCCACTTT
CASSPGGLNSPLHF
>TRBV12-3/TRBV12-4|13|NA|TRBJ1-1|TRBD1
TGTGCCAGCACTTACGGGACAGGGGAGAAAGCTTTCTTT
CASTYGTGEKAFF
>TRBV30|13|NA|TRBJ1-2|NA
TGTGCCTGGAGTGTACTGGGGGGCGGTGGCTACACCTTC
CAWSVLGGGGYTF
>TRBV5-1|16|NA|TRBJ2-3|NA
TGCGCCAGCAGCCCACTAACAGGAAAGGGCACAGATACGCAGTATTTT
CASSPLTGKGTDTQYF
>TRBV3-1/TRBV3-2|13|NA|TRBJ1-1|TRBD1
TGTGCCAGCAGCCAAAACAGGGGGCATTGGGCTTTCTTT
CASSQNRGHWAFF
>TRBV7-9|13|NA|TRBJ2-1|NA
TGTGCCAGCATTCGAGCCGGCCGCAATGAGCAGTTCTTC
CASIRAGRNEQFF
>TRBV28|17|NA|TRBJ1-1|NA
TGTGCCAGCAGTTCTCCCGCAGAAGGGACACCCAACACTGAAGCTTTCTTT
CASSSPAEGTPNTEAFF
>TRBV6-5|14|NA|TRBJ1-2|TRBD1
TGTGCCAGCAGTAAACAGGGGGCGGTCTATGGCTACACCTTC
CASSKQGAVYGYTF
>TRBV3-1/TRBV3-2|9|NA|TRBJ1-1|NA
TGTGCCAGAGAGGTTGAAGCTTTCTTT
CAREVEAFF
>TRBV10-3|15|NA|TRBJ2-7|TRBD1
TGTGCCATCAGTGAGTCCAGGGACAGGGACTACGAGCAGTACTTC
CAISESRDRDYEQYF
>TRBV19|14|NA|TRBJ1-4|NA
TGTGCCAGTTCCCAACAGGTTTTGGGTGAAAAACTGTTTTTT
CASSQQVLGEKLFF
>TRBV9|15|NA|TRBJ2-3|TRBD1
TGTGCCAGCGGCACCCAGGACAGGGGTTCAGATACGCAGTATTTT
CASGTQDRGSDTQYF
>TRBV7-8|15|NA|TRBJ2-7|TRBD1
TGTGCCAGCAGCCGGCCCCGGGACAGACCATACGAGCAGTACTTC
CASSRPRDRPYEQYF
>TRBV6-4|13|NA|TRBJ1-5|NA
TGTGCCAGCAGTGAGGGGTTGAGTCAGCCCCAGCATTTT
CASSEGLSQPQHF
>TRBV24-1|20|NA|TRBJ2-2|TRBD1
TGTGCCACCAGTGGGCCAGGGACAGGGACGAACTCTCTTTTCGCCGGGGAGCTGTTTTTT
CATSGPGTGTNSLFAGELFF
>TRBV10-3|13|once|TRBJ1-1|NA
TGTGCCATCACAGGGGAGGAGAACACTGAAGCTTTCTTT
CAITGEENTEAFF
>TRBV6-2/TRBV6-3|19|NA|TRBJ2-4|TRBD2
TGTGCCAGCAGTTATTGGCTAGCGGGGGGAGTCCTAGCCAAAAACATTCAGTACTTC
CASSYWLAGGVLAKNIQYF
>TRBV6-5|13|NA|TRBJ1-2|NA
TGTGCCAGCAGTACAGGGTCTAACTATGGCTACACCTTC
CASSTGSNYGYTF
>TRBV18|15|NA|TRBJ1-2|NA
TGTGCCAGCTCACCTCAAACGAGCAGGGACTATGGCTACACCTTC
CASSPQTSRDYGYTF
>TRBV27|15|NA|TRBJ2-2|NA
TGTGCCAGCAGTTTGAATGACTTGCCCACCGGGGAGCTGTTTTTT
CASSLNDLPTGELFF
>TRBV9|15|NA|TRBJ2-5|NA
TGTGCCAGCAGCGTACTTTCGGGGTACCAAGAGACCCAGTACTTC
CASSVLSGYQETQYF
>TRBV3-1/TRBV3-2|14|few|TRBJ2-1|NA
TGTGCCAGCAGCCAGAACACAGGGAACAATGAGCAGTTCTTC
CASSQNTGNNEQFF
>TRBV6-1|14|once|TRBJ1-2|NA
TGTGCCAGCAGTGAAGCTCCAGCCAACTATGGCTACACCTTC
CASSEAPANYGYTF
>TRBV24-1|14|NA|TRBJ1-1|NA
TGTGCCACCAGAGACAGGATTATGAACACTGAAGCTTTCTTT
CATRDRIMNTEAFF
>TRBV27|12|once|TRBJ1-5|NA
TGTGCCAGCAGTTTCCAGGGACAGCCCCAGCATTTT
CASSFQGQPQHF
>TRBV20-1|11|many|TRBJ2-1|NA
TGCAGTGCTAGCAGAAACAATGAGCAGTTCTTC
CSASRNNEQFF
>TRBV27|16|NA|TRBJ2-2|TRBD1
TGTGCCAGCAGTTTAAGTGACAGGGGGCTTTGGGGGGAGCTGTTTTTT
CASSLSDRGLWGELFF
>TRBV19|15|NA|TRBJ2-7|NA
TGTGCCAGTAGTATTGTATCCCGGGACGTCTACGAGCAGTACTTC
CASSIVSRDVYEQYF
>TRBV27|14|NA|TRBJ2-2|NA
TGTGCCAGCAGTCAGGACAGCTTCACCGGGGAGCTGTTTTTT
CASSQDSFTGELFF
>TRBV12-3/TRBV12-4|13|NA|TRBJ2-1|NA
TGTGCCAGCAGCCGTGGAGCAGGGCATGAGCAGTTCTTC
CASSRGAGHEQFF
>TRBV7-2|16|NA|TRBJ1-5|TRBD1
TGTGCCAGCAGCACCAGCGCAGGGACAGGGTGGAAGCCCCAGCATTTT
CASSTSAGTGWKPQHF
>TRBV18|13|NA|TRBJ2-3|NA
TGTGCCAGCTCACAGGATAGCACAGATACGCAGTATTTT
CASSQDSTDTQYF
>TRBV7-2|14|NA|TRBJ2-7|NA
TGTGCCAGCCGCCCTAGGGGGAGCTCCTACGAGCAGTACTTC
CASRPRGSSYEQYF
>TRBV7-2|14|NA|TRBJ2-1|TRBD1
TGTGCCAGCAGCCGGGACAGGGGAATCAATGAGCAGTTCTTC
CASSRDRGINEQFF
>TRBV6-6|17|NA|TRBJ1-5|TRBD1
TGTGCCAGCAGTCCGACAGGGGGGGCTCTTAGCAATCAGCCCCAGCATTTT
CASSPTGGALSNQPQHF